This entry concerns a single T cell receptor (beta chain). It was with 60 Vbeta and 13 Jbeta primers that the PCR ran. TCRdb's table, derived via immunoSEQ multiplex PCR, lists solely in-frame clones and lacks some. Here the sample spans about 180,000 clones, around 81% being singletons. Germline CDR1 is MNHEY and CDR2 is SMNVEV (reference sequence). The CDR3 spans 15 residues. The V and J ends lost 4 bases and 3 bases, in that order; junction bases with no gene match: 5. The sample belongs to a study of cytomegalovirus exposure and HLA in healthy donors. Unrecorded immune exposure was likely among donors, who were nominally healthy when sampled.

The sample taken for sequencing was PBMCs. This TCR was sampled from a man aged 35-49 years in good health and CMV-seronegative. The V call is TRBV27, the J call TRBJ1-2; 10 bases map to TRBD1. CDR3 sequence: CASSSHGTGDYGYTF. CDR3 coding DNA: TGTGCCAGCAGTTCTCACGGGACAGGGGACTATGGCTACACCTTC.